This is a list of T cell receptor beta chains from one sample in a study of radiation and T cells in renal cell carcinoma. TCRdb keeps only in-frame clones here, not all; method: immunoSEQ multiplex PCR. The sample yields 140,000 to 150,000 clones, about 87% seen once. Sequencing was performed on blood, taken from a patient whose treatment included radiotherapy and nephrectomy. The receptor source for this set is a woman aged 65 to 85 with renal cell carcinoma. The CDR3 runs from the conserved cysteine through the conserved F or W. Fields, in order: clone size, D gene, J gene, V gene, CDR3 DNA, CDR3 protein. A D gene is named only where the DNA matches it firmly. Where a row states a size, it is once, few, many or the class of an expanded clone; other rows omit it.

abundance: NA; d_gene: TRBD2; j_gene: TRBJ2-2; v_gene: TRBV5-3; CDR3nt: TGTGCCAGAAGCTTGGGCGGGGGTGAACCCGGTATATTGAACACCGGGGAGCTGTTTTTT; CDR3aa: CARSLGGGEPGILNTGELFF
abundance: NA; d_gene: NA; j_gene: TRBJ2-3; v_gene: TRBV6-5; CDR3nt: TGTGCCAGCAGTTACTCCGGGACACTCACAGATACGCAGTATTTT; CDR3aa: CASSYSGTLTDTQYF
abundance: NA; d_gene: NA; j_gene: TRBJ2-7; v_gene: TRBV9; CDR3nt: TGTGCCAGCAGCGTAGCAATGGGAAGTTTATACGAGCAGTACTTC; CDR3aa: CASSVAMGSLYEQYF
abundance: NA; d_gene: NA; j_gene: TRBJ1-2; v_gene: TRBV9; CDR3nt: TGTGCCAGCAGCGTAGGCGGGTACCCCCGGGGAGAGAAAGGCTACACCTTC; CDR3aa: CASSVGGYPRGEKGYTF
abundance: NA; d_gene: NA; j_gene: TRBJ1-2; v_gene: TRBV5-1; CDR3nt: TGCGCCAGCACCCCGCTTGGGACTCCTAACTATGGCTACACCTTC; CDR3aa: CASTPLGTPNYGYTF
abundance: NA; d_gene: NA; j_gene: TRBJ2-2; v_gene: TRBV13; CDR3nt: TGTGCCAGCAGCCCGGTTCGGGACACCGGGGAGCTGTTTTTT; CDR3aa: CASSPVRDTGELFF
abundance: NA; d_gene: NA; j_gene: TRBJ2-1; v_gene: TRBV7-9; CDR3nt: TGTGCCAGCAGCTCCGGGGGCAGTCTAAGGAATGAGCAGTTCTTC; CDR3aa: CASSSGGSLRNEQFF
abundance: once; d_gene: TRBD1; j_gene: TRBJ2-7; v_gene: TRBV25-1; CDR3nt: TGTGCCAGCAGTGAATCCTGGACAGGGACGTACGAGCAGTACTTC; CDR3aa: CASSESWTGTYEQYF
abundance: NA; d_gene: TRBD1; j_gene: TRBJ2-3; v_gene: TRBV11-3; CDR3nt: TGTGCCAGCAGCTACCGGGACAGGGATGGAGATACGCAGTATTTT; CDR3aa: CASSYRDRDGDTQYF
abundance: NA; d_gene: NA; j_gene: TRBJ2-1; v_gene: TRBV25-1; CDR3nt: TGTGCCAGCAGTGGTCACTGGCTGGGTTACAATGAGCAGTTCTTC; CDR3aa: CASSGHWLGYNEQFF
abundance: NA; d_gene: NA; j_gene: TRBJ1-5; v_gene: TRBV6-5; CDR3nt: TGTGCCAGCAGCCTCGGGGGGGCTCAGCCCCAGCATTTT; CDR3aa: CASSLGGAQPQHF
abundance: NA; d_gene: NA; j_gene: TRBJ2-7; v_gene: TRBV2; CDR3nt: TGTGCCAGCACCGCGCGAGGGTTCAACGAGCAGTACTTC; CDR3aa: CASTARGFNEQYF
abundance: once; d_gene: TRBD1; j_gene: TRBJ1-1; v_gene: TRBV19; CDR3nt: TGTGCCAGTAGGAGGACAGGGGACACTGAAGCTTTCTTT; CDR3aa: CASRRTGDTEAFF
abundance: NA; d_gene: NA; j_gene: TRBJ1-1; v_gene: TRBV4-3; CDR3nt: TGCGCCAGCAGCCAAGAACACACCAACACTGAAGCTTTCTTT; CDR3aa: CASSQEHTNTEAFF
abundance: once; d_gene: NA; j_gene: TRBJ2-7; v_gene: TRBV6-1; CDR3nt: TGTGCCAGCAGTGAAGGGGGGTGGTTTCGCGAGCAGTACTTC; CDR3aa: CASSEGGWFREQYF
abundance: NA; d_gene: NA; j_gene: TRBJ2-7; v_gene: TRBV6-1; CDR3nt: TGTGCCAGCAGTGAAGCGAGGGGGGGCCGTTACGAGCAGTACTTC; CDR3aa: CASSEARGGRYEQYF
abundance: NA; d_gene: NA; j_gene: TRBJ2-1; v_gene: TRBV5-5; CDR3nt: TGTGCCAGCAGCTTGTCAGGGGGGGAATACAATGAGCAGTTCTTC; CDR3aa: CASSLSGGEYNEQFF
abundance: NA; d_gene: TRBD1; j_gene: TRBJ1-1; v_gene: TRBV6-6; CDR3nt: TGTGCCAGCAGTTCAAAGGGCCACAACAGGGGTGCTTTCTTT; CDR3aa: CASSSKGHNRGAFF
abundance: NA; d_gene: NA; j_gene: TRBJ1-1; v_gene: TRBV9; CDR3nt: TGTGCCAGCAGCGTAGCCACCAACACTGAAGCTTTCTTT; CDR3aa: CASSVATNTEAFF
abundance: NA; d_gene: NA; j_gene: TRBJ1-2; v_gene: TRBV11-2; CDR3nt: TGTGCCAGCAGCTTAGATAGGAGTAACTATGGCTACACCTTC; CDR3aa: CASSLDRSNYGYTF
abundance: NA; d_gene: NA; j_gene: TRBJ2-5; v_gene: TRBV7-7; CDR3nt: TGTGCTAGCAGCTTAGACGTCGTAGGGGGGACCCAGTACTTC; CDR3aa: CASSLDVVGGTQYF
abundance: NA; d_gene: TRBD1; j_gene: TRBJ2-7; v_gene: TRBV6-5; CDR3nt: TGTGCCAGCAGTAAAGGACAGGGGGCCGAGCAGTACTTC; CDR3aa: CASSKGQGAEQYF
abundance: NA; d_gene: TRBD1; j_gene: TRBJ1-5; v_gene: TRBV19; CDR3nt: TGTGCCAGTACCAGGACAGGGGCGGGCAATCAGCCCCAGCATTTT; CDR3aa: CASTRTGAGNQPQHF
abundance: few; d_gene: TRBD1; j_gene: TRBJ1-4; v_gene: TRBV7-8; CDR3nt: TGTGCCAGCGGGGGACAGCTTAATGAAAAACTGTTTTTT; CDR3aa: CASGGQLNEKLFF
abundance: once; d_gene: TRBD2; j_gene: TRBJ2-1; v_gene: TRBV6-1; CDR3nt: TGTGCCAGCAGTGAAAAGGGACTACGTCAGGGTGAGCAGTTCTTC; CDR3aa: CASSEKGLRQGEQFF
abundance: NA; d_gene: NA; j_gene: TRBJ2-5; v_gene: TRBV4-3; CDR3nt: TGCGCCAGCAGCCAAGGGGGTCAGGCCCAAGAGACCCAGTACTTC; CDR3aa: CASSQGGQAQETQYF
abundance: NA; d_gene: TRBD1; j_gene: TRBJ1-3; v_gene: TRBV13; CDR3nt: TGTGCCAGCAGCTTCGGGACAGGCTCTGGAAACACCATATATTTT; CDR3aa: CASSFGTGSGNTIYF
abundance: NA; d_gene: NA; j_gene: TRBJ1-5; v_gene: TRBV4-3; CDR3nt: TGCGCCAGCAGCTGGACAGCTGATAGCAATCAGCCCCAGCATTTT; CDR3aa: CASSWTADSNQPQHF
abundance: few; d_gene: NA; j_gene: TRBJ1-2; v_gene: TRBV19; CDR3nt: TGTGCCAGTAGTGTCACTTTGGTGAACTATGGCTACACCTTC; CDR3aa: CASSVTLVNYGYTF
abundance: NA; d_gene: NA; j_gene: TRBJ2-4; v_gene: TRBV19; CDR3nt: TGTGCCAGTAGCGCCGGACCTCGGGGAAACATTCAGTACTTC; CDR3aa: CASSAGPRGNIQYF
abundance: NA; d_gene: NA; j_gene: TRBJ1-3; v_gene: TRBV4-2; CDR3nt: TGTGCCAGCAGCCTCTCTGGAAACACCATATATTTT; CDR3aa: CASSLSGNTIYF
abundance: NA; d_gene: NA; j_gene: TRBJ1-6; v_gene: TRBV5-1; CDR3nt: TGCGCCAGCAGCTTGATTCCGCGGCAGGATGCTAATTCACCCCTCCACTTT; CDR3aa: CASSLIPRQDANSPLHF
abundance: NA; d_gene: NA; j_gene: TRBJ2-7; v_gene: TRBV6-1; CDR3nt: TGTGCCAGCAGTGATATGGGGCACTACGAGCAGTACTTC; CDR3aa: CASSDMGHYEQYF
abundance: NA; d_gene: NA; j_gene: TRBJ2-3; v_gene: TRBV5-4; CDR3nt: TGTGCCAGCAGCTTGCCCCGCCAGGGTGGGACAGATACGCAGTATTTT; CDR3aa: CASSLPRQGGTDTQYF
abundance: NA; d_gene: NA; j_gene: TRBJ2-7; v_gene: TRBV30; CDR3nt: TGTGCCTGGAGTTCGTCTTACGAGCAGTACTTC; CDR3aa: CAWSSSYEQYF
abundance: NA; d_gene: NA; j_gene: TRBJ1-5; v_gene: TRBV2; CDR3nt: TGTGCCAGCAGTGGTCTAGGGCAGAATCAGCCCCAGCATTTT; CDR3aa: CASSGLGQNQPQHF
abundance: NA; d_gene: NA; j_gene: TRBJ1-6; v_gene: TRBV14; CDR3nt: TGTGCCAGCAGCCAAGTCCAGGGCAGAACTAATTCACCCCTCCACTTT; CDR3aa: CASSQVQGRTNSPLHF
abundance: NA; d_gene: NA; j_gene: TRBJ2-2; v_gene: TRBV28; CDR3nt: TGTGCCAGCAGCCCCCAAACCGGGGAGCTGTTTTTT; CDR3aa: CASSPQTGELFF
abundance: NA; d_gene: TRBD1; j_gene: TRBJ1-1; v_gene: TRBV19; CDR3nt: TGTGCCAGTAGTCTTAGACAGGGGAGGACTGAAGCTTTCTTT; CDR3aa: CASSLRQGRTEAFF
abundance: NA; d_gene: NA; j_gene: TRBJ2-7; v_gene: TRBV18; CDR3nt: TGTGCCAGCTCACCACAGGGACTCTACGAGCAGTACTTC; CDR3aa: CASSPQGLYEQYF
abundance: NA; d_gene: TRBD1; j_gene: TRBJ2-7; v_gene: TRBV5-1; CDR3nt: TGCGCCAGCAGACGGACAGGGAGCTCCTACGAGCAGTACTTC; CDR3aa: CASRRTGSSYEQYF
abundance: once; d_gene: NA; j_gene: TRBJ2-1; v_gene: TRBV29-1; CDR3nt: TGCAGCGTGGATCCCCCGGGGACAAACAATGAGCAGTTCTTC; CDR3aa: CSVDPPGTNNEQFF
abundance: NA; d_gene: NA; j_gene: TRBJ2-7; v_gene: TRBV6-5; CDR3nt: TGTGCCAGCAGTTACTCGAGAGGGGAGGCCTACGAGCAGTACTTC; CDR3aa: CASSYSRGEAYEQYF
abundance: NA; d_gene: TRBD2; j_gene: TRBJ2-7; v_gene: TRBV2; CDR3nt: TGTGCCAGCTCTAGCGGGGGGACGGTGTTATACGAGCAGTACTTC; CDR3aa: CASSSGGTVLYEQYF
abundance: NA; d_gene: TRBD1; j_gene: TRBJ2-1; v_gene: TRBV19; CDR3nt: TGTGCCAGTAGTTCCGGGACAGGGCTTTACAATGAGCAGTTCTTC; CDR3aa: CASSSGTGLYNEQFF